This T cell receptor (beta chain) is from a study of blood T cells in healthy people across ages. The length of the CDR3 is 13 residues. Trimming stripped 5 bases from V and 4 bases from J, with 10 bases between. Germline V gives CDR1 MGHRA, CDR2 YSYEKL. The second PCR ran about 7 to 12 cycles with a sample-barcoded 5' primer and J-beta primers. TCRdb redid the calling of the 5' RACE reads with MiXCR, one entry per CDR3 protein. The sample records 750,000 to 950,000 distinct CDR3 sequences, about 26% being singletons. This clonotype was counted only a few times. Each donor supplied roughly 9 milliliters of peripheral blood. The same sample was also studied in work on T cells of mothers and their children.

The sample taken for sequencing was blood. The chain employs TRBV4-1 and TRBJ2-3; D not resolved. This sequence was found in a boy between 5 and 17 years old in good health. The CDR3 bases are TGCGCCAGCAGCACCCGACAACCAGATACGCAGTATTTT. Translated: CASSTRQPDTQYF.